This paragraph covers one TCR beta chain sequence. Antigen specificity is unknown. Profiling relied on immunoSEQ multiplex PCR, and the TCRdb table lists in-frame clones only, not all of them. The sample comprises 98,000 or so clones, over 90% of which are singletons, and approximately 0.67% rests with the top ten. CDR3 length: 15 residues. V lost 6 bases and J 0 bases, leaving 15 bases between the germline ends. Germline CDR1 and CDR2: MNHEY and SMNVEV (reference sequence). The record originates from a study of siplizumab effects on memory and regulatory T cells. Study-level points and caveats: Naive T cells looked more diverse than memory cells and looked like major alloresponse contributors.

The sequenced sample consisted of Tregs sorted from blood. The genes are TRBV27 and TRBJ2-7; perhaps TRBD2 as D (6 bases). This TCR derives from a human donor in good health. CDR3 region: CASRRLGTPSYEQYF. For the CDR3, the DNA is TGTGCCAGCAGACGACTCGGGACTCCCTCCTACGAGCAGTACTTC.